What follows are 32 T cell receptor beta chains derived from one specimen sequenced in a study of T cell responses to AZD1222 COVID-19 vaccine. Clones were sequenced by immunoSEQ multiplex PCR, and TCRdb holds only the in-frame ones, with some missing. The sample yields over 110,000 clones, 70% to 90% seen once. The sample here was peripheral blood, taken on day 0 of AZD1222 vaccination. These receptors were collected from an adult in good health.

V gene TRBV15 combines with J gene TRBJ2-1; tentative D call: TRBD2 (6 bases). CDR1 LNHNV and CDR2 YYDKDF come from the germline V gene (reference sequence). This CDR3 has 17 amino acids. Trimming took 0 bases from V and 0 from J, leaving 12 bases between them. This chain's CDR3 is CATSRDGGRSSYNEQFF. DNA for the CDR3: TGTGCCACCAGCAGAGATGGGGGGAGGAGCTCCTACAATGAGCAGTTCTTC.

This chain links TRBV19 with TRBJ2-7, with 9 bases that match TRBD1. The CDR3 is made up of 17 amino acids. In germline, CDR1 is LNHDA, CDR2 SQIVND (reference sequence). Trimming removed 5 bases from V and 4 bases from J; junction bases left unmatched: 15. CDR3 sequence: CASSGGRGTGNTYEQYF. Here the CDR3 DNA reads TGTGCCAGTAGTGGCGGGCGGGGGACAGGGAACACTTACGAGCAGTACTTC.

V usage is TRBV25-1 and J usage is TRBJ2-3, with D perhaps TRBD2 (6 bases). Trimming left V 2 bases short and J 1 base short, with 16 bases between. The CDR3 sequence is 17 residues long. Germline V CDR1 and CDR2: MGHDK, SYGVNS. The CDR3 nucleotides are TGTGCCAGCAGTGAAGGAGGGCAGGGCGAGGGCACAGATACGCAGTATTTT. Translating gives CASSEGGQGEGTDTQYF.

The genes are TRBV7-2 and TRBJ1-6; D not resolved. The CDR3 covers 15 residues. From germline, CDR1 is SGHTA and CDR2 FQGNSA. V shed 0 bases and J shed 5 bases, with 8 bases lying between them. The CDR3 loop reads CASSLAGPHNSPLHF. CDR3 coding DNA: TGTGCCAGCAGCTTAGCGGGTCCCCATAATTCACCCCTCCACTTT.

The V call is TRBV7-8, the J call TRBJ1-3; 10 nucleotides align to TRBD1. The CDR3 is 20 residues long. V was pared by 5 bases and J by 0 bases, with 16 bases of the junction left unmatched. From germline, CDR1 is SGHVS and CDR2 FQNEAQ. For the CDR3, the DNA is TGTGCCAGCAGCCAAGTGGCGGAGACAGGGGGCATACCCTCTGGAAACACCATATATTTT. This encodes CASSQVAETGGIPSGNTIYF.

The DNA of the CDR3 is TGTGCCTGGAGTGTAGGAACAGTCAATCAGCCCCAGCATTTT. Its translation: CAWSVGTVNQPQHF. The chain joins TRBV30 to TRBJ1-5; no reliable D call. The CDR3 is 14 amino acids. V was clipped by 0 bases and J by 3 bases, with 9 bases between them. Germline V gene data show CDR1 as GTSNPN and CDR2 as SVGIG (reference sequence).

This clone was recorded only once. The chain is built from TRBV24-1 and TRBJ2-1; perhaps TRBD1 as D (5 bases). The CDR3 is 14 amino acids. Germline V gene lookup returns CDR1 KGHDR and CDR2 SFDVKD. V lost 5 bases and J lost 7, with 14 bases in between. CDR3 DNA: TGTGCCACCAGTGTCGCTGGACAAGGGAATGAGCAGTTCTTC. Amino acid sequence: CATSVAGQGNEQFF.

The chain couples TRBV27 to TRBJ2-1, with D hard to call. V was clipped by 5 bases and J by 0 bases, with 32 bases between them. In germline, CDR1 is MNHEY, CDR2 SMNVEV (reference sequence). The CDR3 consists of 22 residues. Here the CDR3 reads CASSLGPPGPPGPDPSYNEQFF. The CDR3 bases are TGTGCCAGCAGTCTAGGGCCCCCGGGCCCACCGGGTCCGGATCCCTCCTACAATGAGCAGTTCTTC.

This clone has only a few counts. The J gene is TRBJ1-2, the V gene TRBV15, with D hard to call. CDR1 and CDR2 from the germline V gene are LNHNV and YYDKDF (reference sequence). The CDR3 totals 13 residues. The ends were cut back, 0 bases at V and 4 bases at J, with 6 bases in the middle. Here the CDR3 DNA reads TGTGCCACCAGCAGAGAGGTCAGCTATGGCTACACCTTC. Its translation is CATSREVSYGYTF.

This chain uses TRBV6-1 with TRBJ2-7; TRBD2 aligns across 10 bases. Germline V gene data show CDR1 as MNHNS and CDR2 as SASEGT. The V and J ends lost 4 bases and 4 bases, in that order; junction bases with no gene match: 13. CDR3 length: 17 amino acids. The CDR3 protein is CASSVVASGSFSYEQYF. DNA of the CDR3: TGTGCCAGCAGTGTGGTTGCTAGCGGGAGTTTTTCTTACGAGCAGTACTTC.

This clone has only one observation. The gene calls are TRBV9 and TRBJ1-2; 7 bases align to TRBD1. CDR3 length equals 16 residues. Losses at the gene ends were 3 bases for V and 4 bases for J; bases not matched to a gene: 12. The germline V gene encodes CDR1 SGDLS and CDR2 YYNGEE. This CDR3 reads CASSALGGQSLYGYTF. Here the CDR3 DNA reads TGTGCCAGCAGCGCCCTAGGGGGACAGAGCCTCTATGGCTACACCTTC.

CDR3 residues: CASSSGAPGANEQFF. CDR3 DNA: TGCGCCAGCAGCTCGGGAGCTCCGGGAGCTAATGAGCAGTTCTTC. This sequence joins TRBV5-1 and TRBJ2-1; tentative D call: TRBD2 (6 bases). CDR1 and CDR2 from the germline V gene are SGHRS and YFSETQ. V shed 3 bases and J shed 7 bases, with 17 bases lying between them. This CDR3 spans 15 amino acids.

Written as DNA, the CDR3 is TGCGCCAGCAGCTTGGTCCCCCAGGGGGCCCAGAACACCGGGGAGCTGTTTTTT. It translates to CASSLVPQGAQNTGELFF. The genes are TRBV5-1 and TRBJ2-2, with TRBD1 matching 8 bases. The CDR3 runs 18 residues. The trim removed 0 bases at V and 1 base at J, leaving 8 bases unmatched. The V gene's germline CDR1 is SGHRS and CDR2 YFSETQ.

The CDR3 sequence: CASSEDTNQPQHF. The CDR3 nucleotides read TGTGCCAGCAGCGAAGACACAAATCAGCCCCAGCATTTT. The V and J genes are TRBV7-8 and TRBJ1-5; the D is unclear. Trimming removed 5 bases from V and 4 bases from J, with 9 bases in between. Looked up from germline, CDR1 is SGHVS and CDR2 is FQNEAQ. There are 13 residues in the CDR3.

V usage is TRBV6-2 or TRBV6-3 and J usage is TRBJ2-7; 11 bases match TRBD2. V shed 6 bases and J 6 bases; nucleotides not matched to a gene: 7. Germline V CDR1 and CDR2: MNHEY, SVGEGT. There are 14 residues in the CDR3. CDR3 loop: CASSIGLAGVEQYF. The CDR3 DNA is TGTGCCAGCAGCATCGGACTAGCGGGTGTCGAGCAGTACTTC.

This chain uses TRBV15 with TRBJ1-1; tentatively, D is TRBD1 (6 bases). Between the trimmed V and J ends, which lost 0 bases and 3 bases, there was a span of 8 bases. This CDR3 is 14 amino acids long. The germline CDR1 and CDR2 sequences are LNHNV and YYDKDF (reference sequence). CDR3 amino acids: CATSREGAYTEAFF. The CDR3, as DNA: TGTGCCACCAGCAGAGAGGGGGCGTACACTGAAGCTTTCTTT.

This chain uses TRBV9 with TRBJ2-5, with D tentatively TRBD2 (6 bases). The germline V gene encodes CDR1 SGDLS and CDR2 YYNGEE. The CDR3 extends over 17 amino acids. The V end was cut by 2 bases, the J end by 5 bases, with 22 bases between. The CDR3 loop is CASSVSSGVQPGETQYF. As DNA, the CDR3 is TGTGCCAGCAGCGTGTCCTCGGGGGTGCAGCCCGGGGAGACCCAGTACTTC.

The gene calls are TRBV24-1 and TRBJ2-1; unclear D gene. This CDR3 contains 14 residues. V shed 4 bases and J shed 4 bases, with 10 bases lying between them. Germline loops: CDR1 KGHDR, CDR2 SFDVKD. Written as DNA, the CDR3 is TGTGCCACCAGTGACCCAGACGCGTACAATGAGCAGTTCTTC. This codes for CATSDPDAYNEQFF.

CDR3 residues: CASSIDARQGIDSNQPQHF. In nucleotides, the CDR3 is TGTGCCAGTAGTATAGATGCGCGCCAGGGTATTGATAGCAATCAGCCCCAGCATTTT. The rearrangement uses TRBV19 and TRBJ1-5, with a possible D match to TRBD1 (5 bases). CDR1 and CDR2 from the germline V gene are LNHDA and SQIVND (reference sequence). This CDR3 has 19 amino acids. The V and J ends lost 0 bases and 0 bases respectively, with 18 bases between them.

DNA for the CDR3: TGTGCCAGCAGCCTAAAGGGGGCCGGGGAGCTGTTTTTT. Translating gives CASSLKGAGELFF. The chain links TRBV7-2 to TRBJ2-2; the D gene is possibly TRBD1 (6 bases). The CDR3 length is 13 residues. V lost 5 bases and J 6 bases, leaving 10 bases between the germline ends. The germline gives CDR1 SGHTA, CDR2 FQGNSA.

This clone appeared once. The chain joins TRBV30 to TRBJ2-5, with 7 bases identical to TRBD1. This CDR3 has 13 residues. V lost 1 base and J lost 7; bases outside the gene matches: 6. CDR1 GTSNPN and CDR2 SVGIG come from the germline V gene (reference sequence). The CDR3 region is CAWSGGQPGTQYF. CDR3 bases: TGTGCCTGGAGTGGGGGACAGCCTGGGACCCAGTACTTC.

This clone has a single count. This chain joins TRBV6-5 and TRBJ1-1; no firm D call. V was cut by 5 bases and J by 3 bases, with 7 bases left in between. Germline CDR1 and CDR2: MNHEY and SVGAGI. This CDR3 comprises 12 residues. The CDR3 spells CASSHSDTEAFF. The CDR3 DNA is TGTGCCAGCAGTCACAGTGACACTGAAGCTTTCTTT.

The chain couples TRBV6-5 to TRBJ2-5, with D hard to call. CDR1 and CDR2 from the germline V gene are MNHEY and SVGAGI. The CDR3 sequence is 15 residues long. The ends were cut back, 6 bases at V and 1 base at J, with 15 bases in the middle. CDR3 amino acids: CASSLKAASQETQYF. The CDR3 bases are TGTGCCAGCAGCCTCAAGGCAGCGAGCCAAGAGACCCAGTACTTC.

This chain joins TRBV4-1 and TRBJ1-4; D not certain. The germline CDR1 and CDR2 sequences are MGHRA and YSYEKL. CDR3 length: 17 residues. The V end was cut by 0 bases, the J end by 0 bases, with 11 bases between. CDR3 sequence reads: CASSQDGGQTTNEKLFF. The CDR3 DNA reads as TGCGCCAGCAGCCAAGACGGTGGCCAGACAACTAATGAAAAACTGTTTTTT.

The V and J genes are TRBV5-6 and TRBJ1-2; no clear D. The V end lost 0 bases, the J end lost 6 bases, and 6 bases lay between the germline ends. Germline values: CDR1 SGHDT, CDR2 YYEEEE. This CDR3 has 12 residues. The CDR3 nucleotides read TGTGCCAGCAGCTTGGGGCAGGATGGCTACACCTTC. It is translated as CASSLGQDGYTF.

The chain carries TRBV7-2 and TRBJ1-6, with 8 bases aligning to TRBD1. Trimming cost V 2 bases and J 3 bases; bases outside gene matches: 6. This CDR3 comprises 17 residues. CDR1 is SGHTA and CDR2 is FQGNSA in the germline V gene. The CDR3 region has the DNA TGTGCCAGCAGCTTAACCCCTGGACAGGGCTATAATTCACCCCTCCACTTT. Translated: CASSLTPGQGYNSPLHF.

The V gene is TRBV9, the J gene TRBJ2-1; D is possibly TRBD2 (5 bases). Trimming removed 2 bases at V and 10 bases at J, with 13 bases between. Germline CDR1 and CDR2: SGDLS and YYNGEE. CDR3 length: 13 amino acids. CDR3 sequence (DNA): TGTGCCAGCAGCGTGGGAGTACCGGGGGAGCAGTTCTTC. It yields the protein CASSVGVPGEQFF.

The J gene is TRBJ1-1, the V gene TRBV11-2; TRBD1 matches at 8 bases. V gave up 1 base and J gave up 4 bases; unmatched junction bases: 11. Germline lookup yields CDR1 SGHAT and CDR2 FQNNGV. The CDR3 is made up of 17 amino acids. CDR3 DNA: TGTGCCAGCAGCTTAGGGAGACAGGGGTATTCGGGCACTGAAGCTTTCTTT. The encoded protein is CASSLGRQGYSGTEAFF.

The chain joins TRBV7-2 to TRBJ2-1, with a tentative D call TRBD2 (5 bases). V dropped 4 bases and J dropped 6 bases, with 16 bases sitting between them. Germline CDR1 is SGHTA and CDR2 is FQGNSA. The CDR3 runs to 15 residues. CDR3 region: CASSSVVSGSNEQFF. The CDR3 coding sequence is TGTGCCAGCAGCTCTGTAGTTTCTGGGAGCAATGAGCAGTTCTTC.

This clone has just a few counts. The chain recombines TRBV19 with TRBJ2-2; D possibly uses TRBD1 or TRBD2 (5 bases each). The CDR3 has 16 amino acids. V lost 7 bases and J 6 bases, leaving 21 bases between the germline ends. Per the germline V gene, CDR1 is LNHDA and CDR2 is SQIVND (reference sequence). The CDR3 region is CASTSVGVNVAGELFF. The CDR3 region has the DNA TGTGCCAGTACCTCCGTGGGGGTGAATGTGGCCGGGGAGCTGTTTTTT.

V and J are TRBV10-1 and TRBJ1-4, with D perhaps matching TRBD1 (5 bases). The V and J ends lost 3 bases and 5 bases respectively, with 16 bases between them. This CDR3 is built from 16 residues. Germline V gives CDR1 WNHNN, CDR2 SYGVQD (reference sequence). The CDR3 nucleotides are TGCGCCAGCAGTGAAGGGGCGCCACCTTCCAATGAAAAACTGTTTTTT. This sequence encodes CASSEGAPPSNEKLFF.

This sequence joins TRBV18 and TRBJ2-7, with D hard to call. CDR3 length: 12 residues. Germline values: CDR1 KGHSH, CDR2 LQKENI. V was shortened by 3 bases and J by 3 bases, with 6 bases between the two germline ends. The chain's CDR3 is CASSPDGYEQYF. CDR3 DNA sequence: TGTGCCAGCTCACCCGACGGCTACGAGCAGTACTTC.